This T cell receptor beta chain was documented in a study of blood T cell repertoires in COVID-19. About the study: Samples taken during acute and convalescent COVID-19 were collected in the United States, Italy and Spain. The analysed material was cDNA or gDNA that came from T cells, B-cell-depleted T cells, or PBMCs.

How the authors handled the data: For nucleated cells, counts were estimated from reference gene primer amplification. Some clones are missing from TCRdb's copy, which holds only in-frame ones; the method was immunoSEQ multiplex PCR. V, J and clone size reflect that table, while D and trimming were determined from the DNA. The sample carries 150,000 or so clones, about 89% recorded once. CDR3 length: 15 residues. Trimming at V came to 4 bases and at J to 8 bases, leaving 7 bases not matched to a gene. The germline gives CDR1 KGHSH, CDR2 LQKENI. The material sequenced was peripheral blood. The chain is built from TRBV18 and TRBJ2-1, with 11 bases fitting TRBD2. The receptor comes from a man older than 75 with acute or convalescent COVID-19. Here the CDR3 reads CASSQTGTSGYEQFF. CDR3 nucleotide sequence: TGTGCCAGCTCACAAACCGGGACTAGCGGCTATGAGCAGTTCTTC.